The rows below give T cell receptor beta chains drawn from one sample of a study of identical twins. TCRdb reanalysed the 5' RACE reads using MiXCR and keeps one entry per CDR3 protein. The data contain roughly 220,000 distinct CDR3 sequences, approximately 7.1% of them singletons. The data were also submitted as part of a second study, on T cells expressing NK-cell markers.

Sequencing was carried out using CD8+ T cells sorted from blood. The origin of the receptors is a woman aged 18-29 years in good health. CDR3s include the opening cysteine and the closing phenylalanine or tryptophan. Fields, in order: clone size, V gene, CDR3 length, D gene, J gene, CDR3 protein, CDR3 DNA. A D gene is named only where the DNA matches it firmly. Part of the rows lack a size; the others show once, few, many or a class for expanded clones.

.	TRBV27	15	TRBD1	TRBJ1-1	CASSSDRGGNTEAFF	TGTGCCAGCAGTTCGGACAGGGGGGGGAACACTGAAGCTTTCTTT
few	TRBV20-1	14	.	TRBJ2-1	CSARRQSQGNEQFF	TGCAGTGCTAGACGACAGTCACAAGGCAATGAGCAGTTCTTC
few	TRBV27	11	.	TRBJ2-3	CASLGGDTQYF	TGTGCCAGCCTTGGGGGGGATACGCAGTATTTT
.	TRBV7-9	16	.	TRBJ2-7	CASSQRIRTSRYEQYF	TGTGCCAGCAGCCAACGGATCCGAACTAGCCGCTACGAGCAGTACTTC
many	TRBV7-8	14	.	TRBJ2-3	CASSSGILTDTQYF	TGTGCCAGCAGCTCTGGCATACTCACAGATACGCAGTATTTT
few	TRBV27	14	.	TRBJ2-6	CASSLSTGANVLTF	TGTGCCAGCAGTTTATCGACTGGGGCCAACGTCCTGACTTTC
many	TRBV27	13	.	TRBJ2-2	CASSWGGTGELFF	TGTGCCAGCAGTTGGGGCGGCACCGGGGAGCTGTTTTTT
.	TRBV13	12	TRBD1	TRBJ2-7	CASSRQGSEQYF	TGTGCCAGCAGTCGACAGGGTAGCGAGCAGTACTTC
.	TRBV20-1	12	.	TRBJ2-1	CSATSGYNEQFF	TGCAGTGCTACCAGCGGCTACAATGAGCAGTTCTTC
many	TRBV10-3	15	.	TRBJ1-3	CAISDTADSGNTIYF	TGTGCCATCAGTGATACGGCTGACTCTGGAAACACCATATATTTT
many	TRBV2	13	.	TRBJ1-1	CASSEASRTEAFF	TGTGCCAGCAGTGAAGCTTCTCGCACTGAAGCTTTCTTT
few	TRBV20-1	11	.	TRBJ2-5	CSVLEAETQYF	TGCAGCGTTTTAGAGGCTGAGACCCAGTACTTC
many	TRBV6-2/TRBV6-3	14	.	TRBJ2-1	CASKNRDPYNEQFF	TGTGCCAGCAAAAACAGGGATCCCTACAATGAGCAGTTCTTC
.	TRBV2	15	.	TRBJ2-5	CASTAGLSPQETQYF	TGTGCCAGCACCGCGGGGTTGAGCCCTCAAGAGACCCAGTACTTC
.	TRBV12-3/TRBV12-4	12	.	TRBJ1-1	CASSWGDPEAFF	TGTGCCAGCAGCTGGGGTGACCCTGAAGCTTTCTTT
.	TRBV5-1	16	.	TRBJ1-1	CASSLPQEVEITEAFF	TGCGCCAGCAGCTTACCTCAAGAGGTGGAGATCACTGAAGCTTTCTTT
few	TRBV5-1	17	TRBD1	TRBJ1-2	CASSFGTGLVTAHGYTF	TGCGCCAGCAGTTTCGGGACAGGGCTCGTTACGGCTCATGGCTACACCTTC
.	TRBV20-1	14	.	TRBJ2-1	CSARDSPGDNEQFF	TGCAGTGCTAGAGATAGTCCAGGGGACAATGAGCAGTTCTTC
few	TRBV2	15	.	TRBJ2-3	CASNPGTRSTDTQYF	TGTGCCAGCAACCCTGGGACGCGCAGCACAGATACGCAGTATTTT
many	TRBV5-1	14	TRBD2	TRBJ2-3	CASSPGLYQDTQYF	TGCGCCAGCAGCCCGGGACTATACCAAGATACGCAGTATTTT
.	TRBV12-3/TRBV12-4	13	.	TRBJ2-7	CASSAHRVSEQYF	TGTGCCAGCAGTGCCCACAGGGTCTCCGAGCAGTACTTC
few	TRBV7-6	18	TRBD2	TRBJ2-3	CASSFSTSEARGTDTQYF	TGTGCCAGCAGCTTCTCGACTAGCGAGGCCCGCGGCACAGATACGCAGTATTTT
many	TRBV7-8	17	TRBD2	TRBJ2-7	CASSIGTSGSGWYEQYF	TGTGCCAGCAGCATTGGGACTAGCGGGAGTGGTTGGTACGAGCAGTACTTC
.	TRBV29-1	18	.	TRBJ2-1	CSVETSGISLQHYNEQFF	TGCAGCGTTGAAACCTCAGGGATATCCCTTCAACATTACAATGAGCAGTTCTTC
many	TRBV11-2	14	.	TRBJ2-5	CASSLGAVRETQYF	TGTGCCAGCAGCTTAGGAGCGGTCCGGGAGACCCAGTACTTC
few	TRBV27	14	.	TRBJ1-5	CASSFVGSNQPQHF	TGTGCCAGCAGTTTTGTAGGTAGCAATCAGCCCCAGCATTTT
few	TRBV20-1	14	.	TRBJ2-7	CSARAPNNSYEQYF	TGCAGTGCAAGAGCCCCGAACAACTCTTACGAGCAGTACTTC
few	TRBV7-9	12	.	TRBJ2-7	CASSLANYEQYF	TGTGCCAGCAGCTTAGCGAACTACGAGCAGTACTTC
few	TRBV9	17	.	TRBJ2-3	CASSPRRGWIGTDTQYF	TGTGCCAGCAGCCCGCGCCGGGGGTGGATCGGCACAGATACGCAGTATTTT
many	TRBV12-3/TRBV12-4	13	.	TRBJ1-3	CASSLRGGDTIYF	TGTGCCAGCAGTTTACGAGGAGGTGACACCATATATTTT
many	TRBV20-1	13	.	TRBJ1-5	CSATQTENQPQHF	TGCAGTGCTACACAGACCGAGAATCAGCCCCAGCATTTT
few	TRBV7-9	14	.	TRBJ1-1	CASSYAQSGAEAFF	TGTGCCAGCAGCTACGCCCAGAGTGGAGCTGAAGCTTTCTTT